This entry is about one T cell receptor (beta chain). The authors split each subset's genomic DNA evenly across several immunoSEQ plates. Data came from immunoSEQ multiplex PCR; TCRdb stores just in-frame clones and leaves some out. The sample carries 2 million to 3 million clones, over 85% recorded once. The sample belongs to a study of shared clonotypes between healthy human individuals. Sequenced material: naive CD4+ T cells from PBMCs. Subset here: CD45RA+ positively selected. The TCR sequence derives from a man in his late teens or twenties in good health. Some clones in this sample may be carry-over from other donors' samples.

CDR3 amino acids: CASSLDPGGFYEQYF. CDR3 bases: TGCGCCAGCAGCTTGGATCCAGGGGGCTTTTACGAGCAGTACTTC. The chain links TRBV5-1 to TRBJ2-7; TRBD1 matches 8 bases. Looked up from germline, CDR1 is SGHRS and CDR2 is YFSETQ. The CDR3 spans 15 residues. The ends lost 0 bases at V and 4 bases at J; junction bases unmatched: 6.